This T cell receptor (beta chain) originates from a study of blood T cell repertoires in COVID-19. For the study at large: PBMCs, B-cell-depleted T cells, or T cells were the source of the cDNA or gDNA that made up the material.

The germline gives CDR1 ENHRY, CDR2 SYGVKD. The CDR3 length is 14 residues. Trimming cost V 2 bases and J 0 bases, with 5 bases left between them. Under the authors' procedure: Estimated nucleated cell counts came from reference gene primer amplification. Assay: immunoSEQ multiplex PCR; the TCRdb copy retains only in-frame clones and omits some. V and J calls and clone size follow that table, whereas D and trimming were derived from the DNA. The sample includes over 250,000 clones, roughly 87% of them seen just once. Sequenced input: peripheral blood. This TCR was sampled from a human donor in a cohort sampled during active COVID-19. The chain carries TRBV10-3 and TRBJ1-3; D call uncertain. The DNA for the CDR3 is TGTGCCATCAGTGAGCACAGCTCTGGAAACACCATATATTTT. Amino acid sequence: CAISEHSSGNTIYF.